Listed here are 8 T cell receptor beta chains from one sample, sequenced in a study of CD8 T cells in Susac syndrome. When the RNA was reverse transcribed, random hexamers were used with an input of roughly 0.5 to 1 ug. Via MiXCR, TCRdb re-called the immunoSEQ multiplex PCR reads, giving one row per CDR3 protein. In the table there are over 150,000 distinct CDR3 sequences, about 96% of which are singletons. The sequenced sample was CD4+ T cells from PBMCs. The source of these receptors is a human donor with Susac syndrome.

The CDR3 spells CASSALLAGEVYEQYF. The CDR3 region has the DNA TGTGCCAGCAGCGCCCTACTAGCGGGAGAGGTATACGAGCAGTACTTC. This sequence joins TRBV9 and TRBJ2-7; 11 nucleotides align to TRBD2. Germline CDR1 reads SGDLS; CDR2 reads YYNGEE. The trim removed 3 bases at V and 4 bases at J, leaving 9 bases unmatched. The CDR3 runs to 16 residues.

The chain recombines TRBV3-1 with TRBJ2-5; D might be TRBD2 (6 bases). CDR3 length: 15 amino acids. The germline V gene encodes CDR1 LGHDT and CDR2 YNNKEL (reference sequence). Between the trimmed V and J ends, which lost 1 base and 5 bases, there was a span of 14 bases. The CDR3 DNA follows: TGTGCCAGCAGCCAAGGCGAGCGGGTATCGGAGACCCAGTACTTC. It specifies CASSQGERVSETQYF.

The chain employs TRBV12-3 or TRBV12-4 and TRBJ2-3, with D perhaps given as TRBD1 or TRBD2 (5 bases each). Trimming cost V 5 bases and J 2 bases, with 14 bases left between them. This CDR3 spans 15 amino acids. The CDR3, as DNA: TGTGCCAGCAGTACGCAGGGAGAGGTCACAGATACGCAGTATTTT. Amino acids: CASSTQGEVTDTQYF.

V usage is TRBV29-1 and J usage is TRBJ1-1; D might be TRBD1 (6 bases). The germline CDR1 and CDR2 sequences are SQVTM and ANQGSEA. Deletions cut 0 bases from V and 10 bases from J, with 15 bases between. CDR3 length equals 13 residues. The CDR3 region has the DNA TGCAGCGTTGAAGATCGAGGGGGGTGGGGAGCTTTCTTT. Translated: CSVEDRGGWGAFF.

About this clonotype itself: Germline is not matched at one junction end, which may reflect a read error. The V and J genes are TRBV20-1 and TRBJ2-5; 8 nucleotides agree with TRBD2. The CDR3 sequence is 12 residues long. Germline V lookup: CDR1 DFQATT, CDR2 SNEGSKA (reference sequence). The CDR3 protein is CSARAGAETQYF. CDR3 DNA sequence: TGCAGTGCCAGAGCGGGGGCAGAGACCCAGTACTTC.

J is TRBJ1-1 and V is TRBV5-4; 8 bases are shared with TRBD1. Trimming took 1 base from V and 3 from J; bases not matched to a gene: 5. The CDR3 is made up of 15 amino acids. Germline V gene data show CDR1 as SGHNT and CDR2 as YYREEE (reference sequence). The CDR3, as DNA: TGTGCCAGCAGCTTGCCCGGACAGGGAGACACTGAAGCTTTCTTT. Its protein product is CASSLPGQGDTEAFF.

The rearrangement joins TRBV20-1 to TRBJ2-7; perhaps TRBD1 as D (5 bases). CDR3 length: 16 amino acids. CDR1 DFQATT and CDR2 SNEGSKA come from the germline V gene (reference sequence). V was clipped by 0 bases and J by 1 base, with 16 bases between them. Here the CDR3 reads CSARDLGQGHSYEQYF. In nucleotides, the CDR3 is TGCAGTGCTAGAGATCTGGGGCAGGGTCATTCCTACGAGCAGTACTTC.

V usage is TRBV28 and J usage is TRBJ2-7; the match to TRBD2 covers 11 bases. With V trimmed by 8 bases and J by 2 bases, 2 bases remained unmatched. This CDR3 contains 13 residues. Germline V gives CDR1 MDHEN, CDR2 SYDVKM. The CDR3 loop reads CASVAGGAYEQYF. The CDR3, as DNA: TGTGCCAGCGTAGCGGGAGGGGCCTACGAGCAGTACTTC.